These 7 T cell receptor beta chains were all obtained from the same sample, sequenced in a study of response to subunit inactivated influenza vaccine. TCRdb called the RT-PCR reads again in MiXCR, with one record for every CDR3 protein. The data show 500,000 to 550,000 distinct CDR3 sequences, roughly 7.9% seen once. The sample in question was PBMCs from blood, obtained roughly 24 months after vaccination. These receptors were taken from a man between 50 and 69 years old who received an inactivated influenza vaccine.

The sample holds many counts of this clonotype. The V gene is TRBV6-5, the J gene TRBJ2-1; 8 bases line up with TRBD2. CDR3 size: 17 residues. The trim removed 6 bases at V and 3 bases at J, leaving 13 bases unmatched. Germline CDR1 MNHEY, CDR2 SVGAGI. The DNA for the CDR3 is TGTGCCAGCAGATATACCGGGACTAGTAAAATCTACAATGAGCAGTTCTTC. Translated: CASRYTGTSKIYNEQFF.

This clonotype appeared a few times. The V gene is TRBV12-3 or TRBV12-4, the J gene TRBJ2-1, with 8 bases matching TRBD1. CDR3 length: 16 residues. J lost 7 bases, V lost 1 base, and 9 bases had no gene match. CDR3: CASSLVDREDQNEQFF. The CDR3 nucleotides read TGTGCCAGCAGTTTAGTGGACAGGGAAGATCAGAATGAGCAGTTCTTC.

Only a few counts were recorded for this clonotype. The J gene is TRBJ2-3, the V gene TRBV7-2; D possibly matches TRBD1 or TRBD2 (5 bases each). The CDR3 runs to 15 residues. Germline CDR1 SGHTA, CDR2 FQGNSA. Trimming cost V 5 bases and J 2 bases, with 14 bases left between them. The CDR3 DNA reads TGTGCCAGCAGCAGTCCGGGGCGGGTCACAGATACGCAGTATTTT. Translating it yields CASSSPGRVTDTQYF. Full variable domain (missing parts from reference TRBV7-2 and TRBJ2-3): GAGVSQSPSNKVTEKGKDVELRCDPISGHTALYWYRQSLGQGLEFLIYFQGNSAPDKSGLPSDRFSAERTGGSVSTLTIQRTQQEDSAVYLCASSSPGRVTDTQYFGPGTRLTVL.

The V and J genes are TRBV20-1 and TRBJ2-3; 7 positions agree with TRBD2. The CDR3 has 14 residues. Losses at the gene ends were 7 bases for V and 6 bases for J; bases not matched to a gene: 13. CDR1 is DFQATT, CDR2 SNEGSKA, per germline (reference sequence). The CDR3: CSVQRREHPDTQYF. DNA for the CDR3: TGCAGTGTTCAGCGGCGGGAGCACCCCGATACGCAGTATTTT.

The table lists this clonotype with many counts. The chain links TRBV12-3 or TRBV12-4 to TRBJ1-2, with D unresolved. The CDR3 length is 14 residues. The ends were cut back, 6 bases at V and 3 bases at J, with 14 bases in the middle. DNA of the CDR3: TGTGCCAGCAGCCCCGAAGGTCTCCACTATGGCTACACCTTC. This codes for CASSPEGLHYGYTF.

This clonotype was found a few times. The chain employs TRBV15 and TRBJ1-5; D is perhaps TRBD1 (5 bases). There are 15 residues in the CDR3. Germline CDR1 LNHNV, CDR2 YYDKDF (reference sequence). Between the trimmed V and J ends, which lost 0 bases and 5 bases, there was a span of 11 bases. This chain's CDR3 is CATSRDQGPYQPQHF. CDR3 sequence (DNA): TGTGCCACCAGCAGAGATCAGGGACCTTATCAGCCCCAGCATTTT.

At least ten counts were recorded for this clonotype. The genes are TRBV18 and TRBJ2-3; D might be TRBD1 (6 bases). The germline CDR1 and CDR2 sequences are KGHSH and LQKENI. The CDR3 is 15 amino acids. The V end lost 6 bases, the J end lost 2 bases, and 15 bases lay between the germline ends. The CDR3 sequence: CASSNRDTYTDTQYF. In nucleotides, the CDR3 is TGTGCCAGCTCTAACCGGGACACCTACACAGATACGCAGTATTTT.